This T cell receptor beta chain was obtained from a study of blood T cell repertoires in COVID-19 (dated by TCRdb to 2020 to 2022). About the investigation overall: Samples covering the acute and convalescent phases of COVID-19 were provided by collaborators in the United States, Italy and Spain. Deeply sampled blood TCRbeta repertoires from subjects exposed to, actively infected with, or recovered from COVID-19 were included in the dataset. Where HLA class I and class II types were available, the types were taken from metadata supplied by the sample provider, not from assay-based typing. Nearly every sample came with metadata listing a de-identified subject ID, COVID-19 status, age in years and sex. The repertoires were released in a freely available public database meant as a resource for research on the immune response to SARS-CoV-2. The samples were drawn from two sources: the first 160 participants of the ongoing ImmuneRACE study, and fewer than 1,500 subjects contributed by 6 global collaborators. The prospective study material was composed of cDNA or gDNA derived from T cells, B-cell-depleted T cells, or PBMCs.

TCRbeta CDR3 regions were amplified from genomic DNA using the immunoSEQ Assay, a bias-controlled multiplex PCR. For the original study's pipeline: Nucleated cell counts per sample were estimated from amplification of reference gene primers within the assay. To quantify the absolute abundance of each unique TCRbeta CDR3 rearrangement, sequence reads were collapsed and filtered. For each sample, productive Simpson clonality was calculated as the square root of Simpson's diversity index across productive rearrangements. Sourced from immuneACCESS, this table was stored by TCRdb with only in-frame sequences that have V and J called. A share of the clones is absent; for the studies checked, an unresolved V gene accounts for under half, and the remainder has no known explanation. That table furnishes V, J and clone size, whereas the DNA furnished D and trimming. This sample gives 100,000 to 120,000 clones in total; approximately 70% of them show up just once. The ten largest clonotypes hold 6% to 8.5% of the sample.

In its sample, this clone was seen once. The antigen it binds to is not known. Nothing much larger sits one base from this clone, and base qualities are not available. The collaborating institutions used their own protocols to collect whole blood in K2EDTA tubes. For TCRbeta analysis, collaborators shipped samples as frozen whole blood, isolated PBMCs, or DNA extracted from either of those sample types. What the research found in general, with its limitations: The amount of clinical and demographic metadata varied by source and participant and was provided uncurated.

The germline V gene encodes CDR1 LGHDT and CDR2 YNNKEL (reference sequence). The CDR3, from cysteine to phenylalanine, totals 13 residues. Only the CDR3 DNA is retained, 39 bases long and in frame from the first base. V lost 0 bases and J lost 7 bases; the stretch between them is 9 bases long. The clonotype was recovered from a woman aged 55-69 years with acute or convalescent COVID-19. The sample taken for sequencing was peripheral blood. The V and J genes are TRBV3-1 (or the pseudogene TRBV3-2) and TRBJ2-5; too little of a D gene remains to name it. In nucleotide form, the sequence is TGTGCCAGCAGCCAAGATAATTCCGGGACCCAGTACTTC. Its coded protein is CASSQDNSGTQYF.